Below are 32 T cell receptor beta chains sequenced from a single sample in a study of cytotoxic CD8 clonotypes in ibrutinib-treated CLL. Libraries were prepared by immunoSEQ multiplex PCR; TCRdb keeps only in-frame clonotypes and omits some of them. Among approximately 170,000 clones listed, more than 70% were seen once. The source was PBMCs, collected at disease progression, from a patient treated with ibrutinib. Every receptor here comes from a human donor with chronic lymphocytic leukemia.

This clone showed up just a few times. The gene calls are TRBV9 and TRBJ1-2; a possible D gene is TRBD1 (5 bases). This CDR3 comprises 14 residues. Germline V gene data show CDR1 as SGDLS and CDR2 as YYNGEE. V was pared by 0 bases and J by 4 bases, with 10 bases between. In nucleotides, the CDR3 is TGTGCCAGCAGCGTAGCCACAGGTTTCTATGGCTACACCTTC. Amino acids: CASSVATGFYGYTF.

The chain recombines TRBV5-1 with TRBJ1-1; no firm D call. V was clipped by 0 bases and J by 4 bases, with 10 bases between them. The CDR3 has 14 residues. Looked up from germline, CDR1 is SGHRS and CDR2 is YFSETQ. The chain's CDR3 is CASSLGAVGTEAFF. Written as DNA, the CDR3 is TGCGCCAGCAGCTTGGGTGCGGTCGGCACTGAAGCTTTCTTT.

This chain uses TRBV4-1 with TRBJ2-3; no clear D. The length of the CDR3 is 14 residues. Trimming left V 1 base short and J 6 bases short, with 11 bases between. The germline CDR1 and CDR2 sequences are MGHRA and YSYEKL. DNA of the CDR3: TGCGCCAGCAGCCAAGTCGACGGCATGGATACGCAGTATTTT. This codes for CASSQVDGMDTQYF.

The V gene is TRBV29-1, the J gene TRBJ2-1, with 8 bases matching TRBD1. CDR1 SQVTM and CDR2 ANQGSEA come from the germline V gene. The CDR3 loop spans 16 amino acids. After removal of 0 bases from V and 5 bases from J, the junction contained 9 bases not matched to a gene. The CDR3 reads CSVEDRWTGSHNEQFF. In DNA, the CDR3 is TGCAGCGTTGAAGATCGTTGGACAGGGAGCCACAATGAGCAGTTCTTC.

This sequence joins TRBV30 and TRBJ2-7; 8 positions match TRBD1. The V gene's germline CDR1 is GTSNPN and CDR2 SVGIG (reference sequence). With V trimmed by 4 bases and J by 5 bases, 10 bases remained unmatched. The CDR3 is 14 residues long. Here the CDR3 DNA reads TGTGCCTGGACCTCCGGGACAGGAACTGACGAGCAGTACTTC. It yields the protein CAWTSGTGTDEQYF.

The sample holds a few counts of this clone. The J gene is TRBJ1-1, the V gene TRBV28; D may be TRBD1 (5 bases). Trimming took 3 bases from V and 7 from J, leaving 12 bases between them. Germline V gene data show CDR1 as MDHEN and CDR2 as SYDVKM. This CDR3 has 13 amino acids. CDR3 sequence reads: CASSFSGKGEAFF. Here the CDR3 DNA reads TGTGCCAGCAGTTTCTCAGGGAAGGGTGAAGCTTTCTTT.

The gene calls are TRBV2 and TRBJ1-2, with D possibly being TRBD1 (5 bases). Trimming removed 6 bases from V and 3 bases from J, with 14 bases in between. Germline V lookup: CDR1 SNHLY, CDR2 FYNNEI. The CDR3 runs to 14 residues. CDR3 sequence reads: CASRTDSYDYGYTF. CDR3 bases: TGTGCCAGCAGGACAGATTCTTACGACTATGGCTACACCTTC. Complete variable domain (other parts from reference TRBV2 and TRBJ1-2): EPEVTQTPSHQVTQMGQEVILRCVPISNHLYFYWYRQILGQKVEFLVSFYNNEISEKSEIFDDQFSVERPDGSNFTLKIRSTKLEDSAMYFCASRTDSYDYGYTFGSGTRLTVV.

In nucleotides, the CDR3 is TGTGCCAGCAGCTTAGCGGTTACAGCCCGTAGTGAAAAACTGTTTTTT. Translating it yields CASSLAVTARSEKLFF. This chain connects TRBV7-9 to TRBJ1-4; D not certain. The CDR3 is made up of 16 amino acids. CDR1 SEHNR and CDR2 FQNEAQ come from the germline V gene (reference sequence). The V gene lost 0 bases and the J gene lost 7 bases, with 15 bases spanning the gap.

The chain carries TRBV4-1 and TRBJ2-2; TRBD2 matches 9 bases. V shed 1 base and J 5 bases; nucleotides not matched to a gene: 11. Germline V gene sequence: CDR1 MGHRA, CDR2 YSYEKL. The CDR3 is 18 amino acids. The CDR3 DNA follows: TGCGCCAGCAGCCAAGCTTCTAGTAGCGGGAGTGGTACCGGGGAGCTGTTTTTT. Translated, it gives CASSQASSSGSGTGELFF.

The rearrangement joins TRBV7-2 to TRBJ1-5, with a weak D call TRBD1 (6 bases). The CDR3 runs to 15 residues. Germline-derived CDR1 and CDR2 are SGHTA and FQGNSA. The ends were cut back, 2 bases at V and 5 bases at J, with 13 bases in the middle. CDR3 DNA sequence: TGTGCCAGCAGCTTAATCGGACAGTCTCATCAGCCCCAGCATTTT. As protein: CASSLIGQSHQPQHF.

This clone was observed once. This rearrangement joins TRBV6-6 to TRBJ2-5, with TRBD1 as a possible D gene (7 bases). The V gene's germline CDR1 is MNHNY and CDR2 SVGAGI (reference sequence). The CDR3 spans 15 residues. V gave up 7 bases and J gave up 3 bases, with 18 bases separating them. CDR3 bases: TGTGCCAGCAATTTGGAGGGGGCCATGAAAGAGACCCAGTACTTC. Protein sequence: CASNLEGAMKETQYF.

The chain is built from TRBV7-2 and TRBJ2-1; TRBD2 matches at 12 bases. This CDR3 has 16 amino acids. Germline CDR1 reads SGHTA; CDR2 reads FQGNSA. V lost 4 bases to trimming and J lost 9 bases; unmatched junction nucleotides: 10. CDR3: CASSYQPGLAGLEQFF. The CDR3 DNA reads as TGTGCCAGCAGCTATCAGCCGGGACTAGCGGGCCTTGAGCAGTTCTTC.

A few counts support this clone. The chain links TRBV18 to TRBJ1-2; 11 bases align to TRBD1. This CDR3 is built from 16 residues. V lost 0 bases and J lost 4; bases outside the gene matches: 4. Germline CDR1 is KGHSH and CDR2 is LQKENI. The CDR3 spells CASSPPGTGGSYGYTF. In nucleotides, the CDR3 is TGTGCCAGCTCACCACCCGGGACAGGGGGATCCTATGGCTACACCTTC.

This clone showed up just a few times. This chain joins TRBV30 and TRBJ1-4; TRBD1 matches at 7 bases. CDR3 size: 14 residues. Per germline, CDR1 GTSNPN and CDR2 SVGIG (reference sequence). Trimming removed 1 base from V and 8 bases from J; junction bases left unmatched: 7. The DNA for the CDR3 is TGTGCCTGGAGTGAAGGGGGCTTCGGGGAAAAACTGTTTTTT. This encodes CAWSEGGFGEKLFF.

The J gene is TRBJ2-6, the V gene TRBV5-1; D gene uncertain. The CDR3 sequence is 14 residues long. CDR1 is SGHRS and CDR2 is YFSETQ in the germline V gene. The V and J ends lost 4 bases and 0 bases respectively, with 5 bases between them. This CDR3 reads CASSPASGANVLTF. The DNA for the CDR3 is TGCGCCAGCAGCCCTGCCTCTGGGGCCAACGTCCTGACTTTC.

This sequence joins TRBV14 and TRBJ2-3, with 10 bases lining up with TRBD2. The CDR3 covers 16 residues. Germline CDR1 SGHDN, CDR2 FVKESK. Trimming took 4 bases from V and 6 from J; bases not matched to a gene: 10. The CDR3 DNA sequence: TGTGCCAGCAGCCCCTTCGAAGCGGGAGGGCCGGATACGCAGTATTTT. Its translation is CASSPFEAGGPDTQYF.

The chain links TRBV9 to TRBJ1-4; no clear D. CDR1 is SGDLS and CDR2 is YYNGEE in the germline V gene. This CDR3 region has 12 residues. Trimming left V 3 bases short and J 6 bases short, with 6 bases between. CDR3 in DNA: TGTGCCAGCAGCGCATCCGATGAAAAACTGTTTTTT. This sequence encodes CASSASDEKLFF.

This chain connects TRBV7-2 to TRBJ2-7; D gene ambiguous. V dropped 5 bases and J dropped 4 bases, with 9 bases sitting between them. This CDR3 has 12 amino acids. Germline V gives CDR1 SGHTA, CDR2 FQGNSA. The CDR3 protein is CASSPVRYEQYF. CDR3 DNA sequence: TGTGCCAGCAGCCCCGTAAGGTACGAGCAGTACTTC.

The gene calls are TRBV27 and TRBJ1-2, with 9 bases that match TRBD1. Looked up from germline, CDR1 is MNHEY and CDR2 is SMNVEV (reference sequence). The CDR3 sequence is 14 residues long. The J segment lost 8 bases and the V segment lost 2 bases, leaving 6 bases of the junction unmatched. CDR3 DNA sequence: TGTGCCAGCAGTTTAGACAGGGGGGCCTGGGGCTACACCTTC. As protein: CASSLDRGAWGYTF.

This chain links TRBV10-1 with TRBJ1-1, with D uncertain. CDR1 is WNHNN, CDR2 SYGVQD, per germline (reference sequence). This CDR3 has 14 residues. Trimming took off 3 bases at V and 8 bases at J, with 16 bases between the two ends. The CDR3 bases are TGCGCCAGCAGTGACCCGAGAAAACAGCAAGAAGCTTTCTTT. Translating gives CASSDPRKQQEAFF.

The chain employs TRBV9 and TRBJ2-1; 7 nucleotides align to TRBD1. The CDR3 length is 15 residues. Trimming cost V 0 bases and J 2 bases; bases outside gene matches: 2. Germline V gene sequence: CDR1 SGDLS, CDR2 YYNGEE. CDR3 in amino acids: CASSVAGTAYNEQFF. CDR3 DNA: TGTGCCAGCAGCGTAGCGGGGACAGCCTACAATGAGCAGTTCTTC.

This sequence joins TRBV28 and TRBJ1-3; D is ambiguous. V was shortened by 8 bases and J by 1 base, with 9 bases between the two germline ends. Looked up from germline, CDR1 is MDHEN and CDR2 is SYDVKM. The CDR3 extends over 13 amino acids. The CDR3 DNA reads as TGTGCCAGCCTTCTGGGGTCTGGAAACACCATATATTTT. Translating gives CASLLGSGNTIYF.

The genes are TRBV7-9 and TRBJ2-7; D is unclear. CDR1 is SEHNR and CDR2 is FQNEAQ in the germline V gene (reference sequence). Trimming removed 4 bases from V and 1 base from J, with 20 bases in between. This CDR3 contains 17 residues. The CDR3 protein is CASSSDHPGLGSYEQYF. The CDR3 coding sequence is TGTGCCAGCAGCTCCGATCACCCGGGCCTTGGGTCCTACGAGCAGTACTTC.

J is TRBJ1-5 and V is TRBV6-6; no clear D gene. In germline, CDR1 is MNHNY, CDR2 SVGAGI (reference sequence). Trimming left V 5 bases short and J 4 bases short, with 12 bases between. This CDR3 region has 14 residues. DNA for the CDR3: TGTGCCAGCAGTCAACCCCCGGGAAATCAGCCCCAGCATTTT. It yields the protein CASSQPPGNQPQHF.

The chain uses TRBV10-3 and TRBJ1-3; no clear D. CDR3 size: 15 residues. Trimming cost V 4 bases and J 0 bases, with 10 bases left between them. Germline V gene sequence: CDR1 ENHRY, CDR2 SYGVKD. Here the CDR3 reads CAISGAARSGNTIYF. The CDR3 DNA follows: TGTGCCATCAGTGGAGCAGCACGCTCTGGAAACACCATATATTTT.

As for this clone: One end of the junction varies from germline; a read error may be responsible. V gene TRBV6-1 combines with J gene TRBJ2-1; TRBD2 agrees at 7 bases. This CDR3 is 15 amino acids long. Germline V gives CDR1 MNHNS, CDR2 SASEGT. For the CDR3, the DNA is TGTGCCAGCAGGGAAGGACTAGGAGGAAACAATGAGCAGTTCTTC. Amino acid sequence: CASREGLGGNNEQFF.

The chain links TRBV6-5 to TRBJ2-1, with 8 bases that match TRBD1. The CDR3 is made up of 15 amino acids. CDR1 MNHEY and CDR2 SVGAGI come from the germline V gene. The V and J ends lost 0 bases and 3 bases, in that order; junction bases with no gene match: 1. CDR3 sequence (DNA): TGTGCCAGCAGTTACTCAGGACAGGGCTACAATGAGCAGTTCTTC. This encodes CASSYSGQGYNEQFF.

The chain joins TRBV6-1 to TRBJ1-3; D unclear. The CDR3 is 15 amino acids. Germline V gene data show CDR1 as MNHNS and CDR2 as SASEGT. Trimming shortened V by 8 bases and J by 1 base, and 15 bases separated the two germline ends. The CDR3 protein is CASDRVTDSGNTIYF. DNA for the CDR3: TGTGCCAGCGATCGGGTAACCGATTCTGGAAACACCATATATTTT.

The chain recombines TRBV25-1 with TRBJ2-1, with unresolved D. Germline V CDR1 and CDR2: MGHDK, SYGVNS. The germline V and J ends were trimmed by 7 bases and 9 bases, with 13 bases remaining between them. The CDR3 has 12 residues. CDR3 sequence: CASIRPGPEQFF. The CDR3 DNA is TGTGCCAGCATCCGGCCGGGCCCTGAGCAGTTCTTC.

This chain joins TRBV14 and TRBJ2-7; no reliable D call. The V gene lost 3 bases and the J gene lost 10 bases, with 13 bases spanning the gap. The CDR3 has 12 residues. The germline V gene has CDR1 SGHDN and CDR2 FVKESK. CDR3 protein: CASSQTSTPQYF. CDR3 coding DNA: TGTGCCAGCAGCCAGACCTCTACACCTCAGTACTTC.

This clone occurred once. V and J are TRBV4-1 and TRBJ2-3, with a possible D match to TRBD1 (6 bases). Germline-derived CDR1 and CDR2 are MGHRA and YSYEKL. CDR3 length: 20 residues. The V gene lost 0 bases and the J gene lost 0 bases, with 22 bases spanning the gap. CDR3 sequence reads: CASSQERDTRRYVSTDTQYF. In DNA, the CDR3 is TGCGCCAGCAGCCAAGAAAGGGACACGCGTCGGTATGTTAGCACAGATACGCAGTATTTT.

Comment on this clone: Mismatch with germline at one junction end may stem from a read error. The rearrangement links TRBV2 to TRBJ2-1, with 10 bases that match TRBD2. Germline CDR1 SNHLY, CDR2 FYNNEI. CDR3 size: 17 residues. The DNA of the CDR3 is TGTGCCAGCAGTCAAGCGGGAGGGCCAGTATCCTACAATGAGCAGTTCTTC. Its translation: CASSQAGGPVSYNEQFF. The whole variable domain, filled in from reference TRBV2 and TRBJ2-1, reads EPEVTQTPSHQVTQMGQEVILRCVPISNHLYFYWYRQILGQKVEFLVSFYNNEISEKSEIFDDQFSVERPDGSNFTLKIRSTKLEDSAMYFCASSQAGGPVSYNEQFFGPGTRLTVL.